The clone carrying this TCR beta chain was counted only a few times. This sample's time point: pre-sensitization, week 0. Treatment defined: therapeutic diphenylcyclopropenone sensitization with weekly scalp DPC. Investigators collected blood before applying each patch test. The authors' total RNA extraction used unfractionated whole blood. The data were taken from a study of human T cells and chemical hapten exposure. Overall study context: All through the approximately 26-week study, the scalp of each patient received diphenylcyclopropenone doses weekly.

TCRdb reanalysed the RACE reads using MiXCR and keeps one entry per CDR3 protein. This table holds 62,000 or so distinct CDR3 sequences, approximately 11% found once. Sequencing was performed on whole blood, taken in connection with sensitization to the hapten diphenylcyclopropenone (DPC). This clonotype originated in a woman aged 50 to 60 with alopecia areata. Some clones in this sample may be carry-over from other donors' samples.

CDR3: CASSQADRARGTDTQYF. As DNA, the CDR3 is TGTGCCAGCAGCCAGGCTGACAGGGCACGGGGTACAGATACGCAGTATTTT. The J gene is TRBJ2-3, the V gene TRBV4-2; 7 bases align to TRBD1. After removal of 3 bases from V and 3 bases from J, the junction contained 12 bases not matched to a gene. Per germline, CDR1 LGHNA and CDR2 YNFKEQ. The CDR3 spans 17 residues.